This T cell receptor beta chain was obtained from a study of PD-1 blockade in mismatch repair-deficient tumors. Libraries were prepared by immunoSEQ multiplex PCR; TCRdb keeps only in-frame clonotypes and omits some of them. Of some 84,000 clones detected, 81% appear once; the ten largest clones hold roughly 2.5%. The CDR3 runs 15 residues. V lost 5 bases, J lost 0 bases, and 5 bases stayed unmatched. Germline assignment: CDR1 SEHNR and CDR2 FQNEAQ (reference sequence). PCR or immunohistochemistry showed mismatch repair deficiency in every enrolled patient. The TCR-sequenced patients were three responders to pembrolizumab.

The sequencing here drew on peripheral blood, taken 12 weeks after starting pembrolizumab. This TCR came from an adult with mismatch repair-deficient cancer. The chain couples TRBV7-9 to TRBJ2-7; TRBD1 agrees at 9 bases. CDR3: CASSLGQGYSYEQYF. CDR3 in DNA: TGTGCCAGCAGCCTTGGACAGGGGTACTCCTACGAGCAGTACTTC.